This entry features one T cell receptor beta chain sequence. Its antigen is not identified. Trimming at V came to 2 bases and at J to 0 bases, leaving 6 bases not matched to a gene. This CDR3 is built from 17 residues. The data belong to a study of T cell repertoires in cytomegalovirus infection. The overall study: The public TCR beta signatures pointed to both CMV infection and matching HLA type.

TCRdb re-derived calls from the reads in MiXCR, one entry per CDR3 protein. The data contain roughly 180,000 distinct CDR3 sequences, 20% to 25% of them singletons. Overall study findings and caveats: The study found HLA-C-restricted CMV-specific TCR beta clonotypes dominating the ex vivo response.

This chain links TRBV12-3 or TRBV12-4 with TRBJ2-1; the match to TRBD2 covers 8 bases. The sample was CD8+ T cells from cultured PBMCs, taken from culture after CMV antigen stimulation. The sequence was obtained from a human donor in good health (CMV status not recorded). Some clones in this sample may be carry-over from other donors' samples. CDR3 residues: CASSLISGGSSYNEQFF. The CDR3 DNA is TGTGCCAGCAGTTTAATAAGCGGGGGCAGCTCCTACAATGAGCAGTTCTTC.